These 9 T cell receptor beta chains were sequenced from one sample in a study of T cells in Graves' hyperthyroidism and ophthalmopathy. Researchers took RNA transcripts and amplified the TCR beta CDR3 regions from them. RT-PCR in the first round (using the HTBI primer set) targeted the TCR CDR3. One entry per CDR3 protein, called by TCRdb with MiXCR from the multiplex PCR reads. The sample lists a few hundred thousand distinct CDR3 sequences; about 46% were seen once. Sequencing was done on a sample of peripheral blood or thyroid tissue (not recorded which). The receptors come from an adult woman with Graves' disease, either hyperthyroidism or ophthalmopathy (not recorded which).

The chain recombines TRBV7-3 with TRBJ1-2; D possibly corresponds to TRBD1 (5 bases). Deletions cut 5 bases from V and 10 bases from J, with 26 bases between. Germline V gene lookup returns CDR1 SGHTA and CDR2 FQGTGA. The CDR3 covers 16 residues. CDR3 sequence reads: CASSQMGLATTGDYTF. The DNA of the CDR3 is TGTGCCAGCAGCCAAATGGGACTAGCGACCACCGGTGACTACACCTTC.

The sample holds a few counts of this clonotype. The V call is TRBV20-1, the J call TRBJ2-3; no reliable D call. V was shortened by 7 bases and J by 0 bases, with 14 bases between the two germline ends. The CDR3 is 14 amino acids. Germline loops: CDR1 DFQATT, CDR2 SNEGSKA (reference sequence). CDR3 residues: CSDMGILSTDTQYF. The CDR3 DNA is TGCAGTGATATGGGCATCCTCAGCACAGATACGCAGTATTTT.

The chain uses TRBV7-2 and TRBJ2-5; tentatively, D is TRBD2 (6 bases). The CDR3 has 15 amino acids. The V and J ends lost 5 bases and 7 bases respectively, with 20 bases between them. Germline values: CDR1 SGHTA, CDR2 FQGNSA. The CDR3 is CASSTHGGERGTQYF. The CDR3, as DNA: TGTGCCAGCAGCACTCACGGCGGGGAGCGTGGGACCCAGTACTTC.

The chain is built from TRBV29-1 and TRBJ1-2, with 7 bases lining up with TRBD1. The V segment lost 7 bases and the J segment 3 bases; nucleotides outside the gene matches: 2. The CDR3 has 11 residues. Germline V gives CDR1 SQVTM, CDR2 ANQGSEA. The CDR3 sequence: CSAQGDYGYTF. CDR3 nucleotide sequence: TGCAGCGCGCAGGGGGACTATGGCTACACCTTC.

This clonotype has only a few counts. This CDR3 reads CSASGGSLWGYTF. The CDR3 DNA reads as TGCAGTGCTAGTGGGGGTTCGCTTTGGGGCTACACCTTC. The V gene is TRBV20-1, the J gene TRBJ1-2; TRBD1 might be the D (5 bases). V shed 3 bases and J shed 8 bases, with 16 bases lying between them. This CDR3 spans 13 amino acids. CDR1 and CDR2 from the germline V gene are DFQATT and SNEGSKA (reference sequence).

The chain uses TRBV15 and TRBJ1-1, with D tentatively TRBD1 (6 bases). The V end was cut by 2 bases, the J end by 5 bases, with 12 bases between. CDR1 and CDR2 (germline): LNHNV, YYDKDF (reference sequence). The CDR3 has 14 residues. CDR3 nucleotides: TGTGCCACCAGCAGACAGGGGACGGGAACTGAAGCTTTCTTT. It yields the protein CATSRQGTGTEAFF.

The chain couples TRBV29-1 to TRBJ1-2; 7 nucleotides match TRBD1. Germline V gives CDR1 SQVTM, CDR2 ANQGSEA. V shed 4 bases, J shed 2 bases, and the junction held 4 bases outside the gene matches. This CDR3 contains 13 residues. Written as DNA, the CDR3 is TGCAGCGTTGTACAGGGGCGCAACTATGGCTACACCTTC. Translation: CSVVQGRNYGYTF.

About this clonotype: A clone one base away is much larger, so this may be a read error. The CDR3 protein is CASSPGGEKLFF. In DNA form, the CDR3 reads TGTGCCAGCAGCCCCGGGGGTGAAAAACTGTTTTTT. The chain combines TRBV7-2 with TRBJ1-4, with D perhaps TRBD1 (5 bases). V was pared by 5 bases and J by 7 bases, with 8 bases between. The germline V gene has CDR1 SGHTA and CDR2 FQGNSA. This CDR3 spans 12 amino acids.

The rearrangement uses TRBV20-1 and TRBJ1-1; 7 nucleotides match TRBD1. CDR1 is DFQATT and CDR2 is SNEGSKA in the germline V gene (reference sequence). V was clipped by 2 bases and J by 5 bases; unmatched bases: 11. This CDR3 contains 15 residues. The CDR3 DNA reads as TGCAGTGCTAGAAAGGGGGCCCGATGGGGGACTGAAGCTTTCTTT. Protein: CSARKGARWGTEAFF.